This T cell receptor (beta chain) was obtained from a study of blood T cell repertoires in COVID-19 (dated by TCRdb to the early 2020s). Turning to the overall study: Samples covering the acute and convalescent phases of COVID-19 were provided by collaborators in the United States, Italy and Spain. The material from the prospective study consisted of cDNA or gDNA derived from T cells, B-cell-depleted T cells, or PBMCs. Subjects who had been exposed to COVID-19, were actively infected with it, or had recovered from it provided the deeply sampled blood TCRbeta repertoires that made up the dataset. The repertoires were released in a freely available public database intended as a resource for research on the immune response to SARS-CoV-2. Samples were obtained from the ongoing ImmuneRACE study (first 160 participants) and from over a thousand subjects provided by 6 global collaborators. Nearly every sample came with metadata listing a de-identified subject ID, COVID-19 status, age in years and sex. HLA class I and class II types, where available, came from metadata supplied by the sample provider rather than from assay-based typing.

Each collaborating institution followed its own protocols to collect whole blood in K2EDTA tubes. Collaborator samples were shipped for TCRbeta analysis as frozen whole blood, isolated PBMCs, or DNA extracted from either sample type. About this clone: It lacks a known antigen. Base qualities are missing; no much larger clone stands one base away.

TCRbeta CDR3 regions were amplified from genomic DNA using the immunoSEQ Assay, a bias-controlled multiplex PCR. Per the original workflow: The number of nucleated cells in each sample was estimated from the amplification of reference gene primers within the assay. To quantify the absolute abundance of each unique TCRbeta CDR3 rearrangement, sequence reads were collapsed and filtered. For each sample, productive Simpson clonality was calculated as the square root of Simpson's diversity index over productive rearrangements. The source is immuneACCESS, and TCRdb retained only in-frame sequences with V and J called. Part of the clones is not carried over; for the studies checked, unresolved V genes explain less than half of this, and the remainder is unexplained. V, J and clone size were drawn from that table, and D and trimming were deduced from the DNA. This sample holds tens of thousands of clones; around 92% were observed only once. The ten largest make up about 1.9% of the sample.

Results and caveats for the whole study, not just this receptor: The quantity of clinical and demographic metadata differed by source and by participant and was supplied without curation.

The CDR3, from cysteine to phenylalanine, totals 13 residues. The DNA shown is the 39-base CDR3, in frame from base 1. Trimmed from V: 3 bases; trimmed from J: 6 bases; junction bases lacking a gene match: 4. The germline V gene supplies CDR1 KGHSH and CDR2 LQKENI. The rearrangement combines TRBV18 with TRBJ1-1, and 7 bases in between align with TRBD1. Sequences were obtained from peripheral blood. The TCR comes from a woman aged 50 to 60 in a cohort sampled during active COVID-19. The CDR3 protein: CASSPDQGAEAFF. The DNA sequence reads TGTGCCAGCTCACCGGACCAGGGGGCTGAAGCTTTCTTT.